The rows below give T cell receptor beta chains drawn from one sample of a study of T cell repertoires in cytomegalovirus infection. TCRdb recomputed calls from the reads with MiXCR, one row per CDR3 protein. The table has some 300,000 distinct CDR3 sequences, 17% seen once. The sample comprised PBMCs. Every receptor here comes from a human donor in good health (CMV status not recorded). Some clones in this sample may be carry-over from other donors' samples. Both conserved end residues are part of each CDR3. The D gene is left open where the match is weak. Rows may omit the clone size; those that give it use once, few, many or a size class.

D gene	clone size	J gene	V gene	CDR3 protein	CDR3 DNA
NA	NA	TRBJ1-1	TRBV20-1	CSARYELPEAFF	TGCAGTGCCAGATACGAACTGCCTGAAGCTTTCTTT
TRBD1	many	TRBJ2-1	TRBV19	CASSMTGGSYNEQFF	TGTGCCAGTAGTATGACAGGGGGCTCCTACAATGAGCAGTTCTTC
NA	NA	TRBJ2-3	TRBV6-2/TRBV6-3	CATMVAGADTQYF	TGTGCTACAATGGTGGCTGGCGCCGATACGCAGTATTTT
TRBD1	NA	TRBJ2-2	TRBV6-1	CASRWDRTNTGELFF	TGTGCCAGCCGTTGGGACAGGACGAACACCGGGGAGCTGTTTTTT
TRBD1	NA	TRBJ2-3	TRBV5-1	CASSPRTGLGTDTQYF	TGCGCCAGCAGCCCACGGACAGGTTTAGGGACAGATACGCAGTATTTT
NA	NA	TRBJ1-2	TRBV14	CASSPDYDYGYTF	TGTGCCAGCAGCCCCGACTACGACTATGGCTACACCTTC
TRBD2	many	TRBJ2-3	TRBV7-2	CASSPRGLGGSDTQYF	TGTGCCAGCAGCCCACGGGGACTAGGGGGATCAGATACGCAGTATTTT
TRBD2	many	TRBJ2-5	TRBV7-2	CASSRTSGAETQYF	TGTGCCAGCAGCAGGACTAGCGGGGCTGAGACCCAGTACTTC
NA	NA	TRBJ2-3	TRBV12-3/TRBV12-4	CASGPGDTQYF	TGTGCCAGCGGTCCAGGGGATACGCAGTATTTT
NA	NA	TRBJ2-1	TRBV19	CASMGSRRGLEQFF	TGTGCCAGTATGGGAAGCCGGAGGGGGCTGGAGCAGTTCTTC
NA	NA	TRBJ2-5	TRBV11-2	CASSPLQGSQETQYF	TGTGCCAGCAGCCCCCTCCAGGGAAGCCAAGAGACCCAGTACTTC
TRBD1	NA	TRBJ1-2	TRBV10-3	CAISERQGSLYGYTF	TGTGCCATCAGTGAAAGACAGGGGTCCCTCTATGGCTACACCTTC
NA	many	TRBJ2-7	TRBV7-2	CASSPSYGAATYEQYF	TGTGCCAGCAGCCCTAGCTACGGGGCTGCAACCTACGAGCAGTACTTC
NA	few	TRBJ1-4	TRBV28	CASIGTGEKLFF	TGTGCCAGCATCGGGACGGGAGAAAAACTGTTTTTT
NA	NA	TRBJ1-5	TRBV20-1	CSARDGGSSNQPQHF	TGCAGTGCTAGAGACGGAGGGTCCAGCAATCAGCCCCAGCATTTT
NA	many	TRBJ1-1	TRBV28	CASSFSGGAFF	TGTGCCAGCAGTTTCTCCGGGGGAGCTTTCTTT
NA	NA	TRBJ1-1	TRBV29-1	CSVGALSNTEAFF	TGCAGCGTTGGGGCGTTATCAAACACTGAAGCTTTCTTT
NA	NA	TRBJ1-2	TRBV28	CASSLVTPYGYTF	TGTGCCAGCAGTTTAGTTACACCCTATGGCTACACCTTC
NA	few	TRBJ2-2	TRBV6-8	CASRLDRSNTGELFF	TGTGCCAGCAGACTCGACAGGTCGAACACCGGGGAGCTGTTTTTT
TRBD2	NA	TRBJ2-3	TRBV7-8	CASSSPGGGGADTQYF	TGTGCCAGCAGCTCCCCCGGGGGCGGGGGGGCAGATACGCAGTATTTT
NA	few	TRBJ1-6	TRBV6-1	CASSYWRGGGRSYNSPLHF	TGTGCCAGCAGTTATTGGCGCGGCGGGGGAAGGTCCTATAATTCACCCCTCCACTTT
TRBD2	many	TRBJ2-1	TRBV7-8	CASSSSGGTHNEQFF	TGTGCCAGCAGTTCTAGCGGGGGGACGCACAATGAGCAGTTCTTC
NA	many	TRBJ1-5	TRBV10-3	CAISESRSNQPQHF	TGTGCCATCAGTGAGTCAAGGAGCAATCAGCCCCAGCATTTT
NA	NA	TRBJ1-2	TRBV20-1	CSASYYGYTF	TGCAGTGCAAGCTACTATGGCTACACCTTC
TRBD1	NA	TRBJ2-5	TRBV9	CASSAPGRQGRRETQYF	TGTGCCAGCAGCGCCCCCGGGCGACAGGGGCGTCGAGAGACCCAGTACTTC
NA	many	TRBJ2-6	TRBV7-2	CASSLTSGANVLTF	TGTGCCAGCAGCTTGACATCTGGGGCCAACGTCCTGACTTTC
NA	many	TRBJ2-3	TRBV24-1	CATSETTGRTDTQYF	TGTGCCACCAGTGAAACCACAGGGAGGACAGATACGCAGTATTTT
NA	NA	TRBJ2-3	TRBV9	CASSVQAGLHTDTQYF	TGTGCCAGCAGCGTACAGGCGGGGTTACACACAGATACGCAGTATTTT
TRBD1	NA	TRBJ1-6	TRBV5-6	CASSFSGGDSPLHF	TGTGCCAGCAGCTTCTCAGGGGGCGATTCACCCCTCCACTTT
TRBD1	many	TRBJ2-5	TRBV28	CASSSGQGARETQYF	TGTGCCAGCAGTTCCGGACAGGGGGCGCGGGAGACCCAGTACTTC
TRBD2	NA	TRBJ2-1	TRBV20-1	CSARDSSGGRVNEQFF	TGCAGTGCTAGAGATAGTAGCGGGGGGAGGGTAAATGAGCAGTTCTTC
NA	NA	TRBJ2-3	TRBV6-2/TRBV6-3	CASSYSAQGTDTQYF	TGTGCCAGCAGTTACTCAGCCCAGGGGACAGATACGCAGTATTTT
TRBD2	few	TRBJ2-5	TRBV4-1	CASSQAPGLAVGTQYF	TGCGCCAGCAGCCAAGCCCCCGGACTAGCCGTTGGGACCCAGTACTTC
TRBD1	many	TRBJ2-3	TRBV19	CASSPKLPGTGVPDTQYF	TGTGCCAGTAGTCCGAAACTTCCAGGGACAGGGGTTCCAGATACGCAGTATTTT
NA	many	TRBJ1-1	TRBV4-1	CASSREGALNTEAFF	TGCGCCAGCAGCCGAGAAGGAGCTTTGAACACTGAAGCTTTCTTT
NA	few	TRBJ2-2	TRBV28	CASSIGFPGELFF	TGTGCCAGCAGTATCGGCTTTCCCGGGGAGCTGTTTTTT
TRBD2	many	TRBJ2-7	TRBV11-2	CASRRLAGGPYEQYF	TGTGCCAGCAGACGACTAGCGGGGGGACCCTACGAGCAGTACTTC
TRBD1	many	TRBJ2-3	TRBV12-3/TRBV12-4	CASSIRQGRTDTQYF	TGTGCCAGCAGTATCCGACAGGGACGCACAGATACGCAGTATTTT
TRBD1	few	TRBJ2-1	TRBV7-6	CASSSRQGDEQFF	TGTGCCAGCAGCTCCCGACAGGGCGATGAGCAGTTCTTC
NA	many	TRBJ1-4	TRBV7-9	CASSSGTYNEKLFF	TGTGCCAGCAGCTCCGGGACGTACAATGAAAAACTGTTTTTT
TRBD1	many	TRBJ1-6	TRBV2	CASSHPGTGNNSPLHF	TGTGCCAGCAGCCACCCCGGGACAGGGAATAATTCACCCCTCCACTTT
NA	NA	TRBJ2-5	TRBV2	CASSEALVQETQYF	TGTGCCAGCAGTGAAGCACTAGTACAAGAGACCCAGTACTTC
NA	NA	TRBJ2-4	TRBV25-1	CASGGDAKNIQYF	TGTGCCAGCGGAGGGGATGCCAAAAACATTCAGTACTTC
TRBD2	NA	TRBJ2-1	TRBV29-1	CSVEDAGGTSVDNEQFF	TGCAGCGTTGAAGACGCCGGTGGGACTAGCGTCGACAATGAGCAGTTCTTC
NA	NA	TRBJ2-7	TRBV12-3/TRBV12-4	CASSFGGLQYF	TGTGCCAGCAGTTTTGGGGGTTTGCAGTACTTC
NA	NA	TRBJ2-5	TRBV28	CASSSGGYYSETQYF	TGTGCCAGCAGTTCAGGAGGGTATTATTCAGAGACCCAGTACTTC
TRBD1	NA	TRBJ2-2	TRBV2	CASGQGSSTGELFF	TGTGCCAGCGGACAGGGAAGTTCCACCGGGGAGCTGTTTTTT
NA	many	TRBJ2-5	TRBV7-2	CASSSPGRPQETQYF	TGTGCCAGCAGCTCCCCCGGAAGACCCCAAGAGACCCAGTACTTC
NA	few	TRBJ1-6	TRBV28	CAIALAEHNSPLHF	TGTGCCATCGCACTGGCGGAACATAATTCACCCCTCCACTTT
NA	many	TRBJ2-3	TRBV6-5	CASSYSRDPRDTQYF	TGTGCCAGCAGTTACTCGAGGGACCCCAGGGATACGCAGTATTTT
NA	many	TRBJ1-2	TRBV7-2	CASSLERGPTYGYTF	TGTGCCAGCAGCTTAGAGCGGGGCCCGACCTATGGCTACACCTTC
NA	NA	TRBJ2-2	TRBV9	CASSARSGGLFF	TGTGCCAGCAGCGCCCGGAGTGGGGGGCTGTTTTTT
TRBD1	many	TRBJ1-1	TRBV7-2	CASSLWTGISTEAFF	TGTGCCAGCAGCTTATGGACAGGGATTAGCACTGAAGCTTTCTTT
NA	few	TRBJ1-3	TRBV19	CASTVDSSGNTIYF	TGTGCCAGTACCGTCGACAGCTCTGGAAACACCATATATTTT
NA	NA	TRBJ1-1	TRBV18	CASSPLEGPGTEAFF	TGTGCCAGCTCACCATTAGAGGGGCCGGGGACTGAAGCTTTCTTT
NA	few	TRBJ2-2	TRBV7-2	CASSLEVTRQTGELFF	TGTGCCAGCAGCTTAGAGGTGACTAGACAGACCGGGGAGCTGTTTTTT